This T cell receptor (beta chain) is from a study of blood T cell repertoires in COVID-19. Study information: Whether acute or convalescent, the COVID-19 samples came from the United States, Italy and Spain. The analysed material was cDNA or gDNA that came from T cells, B-cell-depleted T cells, or PBMCs.

The trim removed 4 bases at V and 4 bases at J, leaving 2 bases unmatched. This CDR3 has 14 residues. Germline CDR1 is MRHNA and CDR2 is SNTAGT. Original processing notes: Counts of nucleated cells, estimated from reference gene primer amplification, were obtained. TCRdb's table, derived via immunoSEQ multiplex PCR, lists solely in-frame clones and lacks some. That table is the source of V, J and clone size, and D and trimming were worked out from the DNA. The sample has about 140,000 clones; 80% to 90% are singletons. Sample: peripheral blood. The V and J genes are TRBV6-4 and TRBJ2-3, with 10 bases that match TRBD1. The receptor comes from a woman aged 55-69 years with acute or convalescent COVID-19. This CDR3 is CASSVDRGSDTQYF. In DNA, the CDR3 is TGTGCCAGCAGTGTGGACAGGGGGTCAGATACGCAGTATTTT.